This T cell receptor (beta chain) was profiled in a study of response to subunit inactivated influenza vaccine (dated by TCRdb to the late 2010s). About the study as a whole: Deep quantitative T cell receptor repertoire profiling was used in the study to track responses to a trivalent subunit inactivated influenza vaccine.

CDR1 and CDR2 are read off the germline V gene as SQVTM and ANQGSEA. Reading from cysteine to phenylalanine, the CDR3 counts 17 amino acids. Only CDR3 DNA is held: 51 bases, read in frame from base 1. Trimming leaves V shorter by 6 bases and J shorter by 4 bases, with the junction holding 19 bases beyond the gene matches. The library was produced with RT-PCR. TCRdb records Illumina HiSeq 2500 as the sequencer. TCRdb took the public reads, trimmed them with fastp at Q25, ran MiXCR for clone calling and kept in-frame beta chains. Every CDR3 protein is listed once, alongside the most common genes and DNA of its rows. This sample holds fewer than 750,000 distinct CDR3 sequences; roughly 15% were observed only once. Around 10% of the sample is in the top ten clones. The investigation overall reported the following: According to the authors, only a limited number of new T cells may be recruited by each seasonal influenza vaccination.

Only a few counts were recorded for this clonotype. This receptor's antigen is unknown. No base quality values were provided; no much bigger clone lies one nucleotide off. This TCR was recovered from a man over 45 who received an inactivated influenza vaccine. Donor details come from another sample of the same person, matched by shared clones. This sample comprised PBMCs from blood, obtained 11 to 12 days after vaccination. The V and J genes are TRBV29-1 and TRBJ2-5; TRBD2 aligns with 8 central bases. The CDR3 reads CSVTGGPGRGVGETQYF. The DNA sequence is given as TGCAGCGTGACGGGAGGGCCGGGGCGCGGGGTCGGAGAGACCCAGTACTTC.